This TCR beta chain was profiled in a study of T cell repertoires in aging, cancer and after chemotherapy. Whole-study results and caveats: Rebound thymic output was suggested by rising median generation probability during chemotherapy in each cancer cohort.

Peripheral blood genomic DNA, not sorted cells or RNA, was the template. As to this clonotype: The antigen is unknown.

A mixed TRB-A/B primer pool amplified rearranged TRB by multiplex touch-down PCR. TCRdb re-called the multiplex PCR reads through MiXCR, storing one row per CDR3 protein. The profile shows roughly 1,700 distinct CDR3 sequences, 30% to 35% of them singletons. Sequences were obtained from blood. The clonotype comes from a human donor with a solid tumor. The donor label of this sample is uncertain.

The CDR3 here is CAWTSGSNQPQHF. In nucleotides, the CDR3 is TGTGCCTGGACCTCAGGGTCTAATCAGCCCCAGCATTTT. This chain joins TRBV30 and TRBJ1-5; D is perhaps TRBD1 (5 bases). The CDR3 is 13 amino acids. V lost 4 bases and J 4 bases, leaving 11 bases between the germline ends. Germline CDR1 is GTSNPN and CDR2 is SVGIG (reference sequence).